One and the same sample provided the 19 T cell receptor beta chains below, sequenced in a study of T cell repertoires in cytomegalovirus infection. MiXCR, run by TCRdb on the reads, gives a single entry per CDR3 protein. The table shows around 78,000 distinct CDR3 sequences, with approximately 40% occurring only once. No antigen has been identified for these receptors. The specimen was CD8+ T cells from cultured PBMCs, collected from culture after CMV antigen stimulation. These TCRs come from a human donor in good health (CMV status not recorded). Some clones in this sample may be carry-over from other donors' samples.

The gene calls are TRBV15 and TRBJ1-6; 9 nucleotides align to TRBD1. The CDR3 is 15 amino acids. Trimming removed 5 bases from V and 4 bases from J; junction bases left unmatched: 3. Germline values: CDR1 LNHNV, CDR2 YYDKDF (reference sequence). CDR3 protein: CATSGDRAYNSPLHF. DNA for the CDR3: TGTGCCACCAGCGGGGACAGGGCTTATAATTCACCCCTCCACTTT.

CDR3 in DNA: TGTGCCAGCTACGGGGGACAGACCTCCTACGAGCAGTACTTC. This sequence encodes CASYGGQTSYEQYF. The V and J genes are TRBV11-2 and TRBJ2-7, with a tentative D call TRBD1 (7 bases). Trimming left V 8 bases short and J 0 bases short, with 14 bases between. The CDR3 runs 14 residues. CDR1 and CDR2 (germline): SGHAT, FQNNGV.

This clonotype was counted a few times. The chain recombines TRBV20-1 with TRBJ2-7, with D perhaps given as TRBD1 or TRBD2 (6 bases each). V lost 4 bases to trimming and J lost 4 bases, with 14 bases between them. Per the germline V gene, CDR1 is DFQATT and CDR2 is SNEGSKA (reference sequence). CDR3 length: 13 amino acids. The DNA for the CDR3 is TGCAGTGCTAACCGGGGGCTAGAATACGAGCAGTACTTC. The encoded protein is CSANRGLEYEQYF.

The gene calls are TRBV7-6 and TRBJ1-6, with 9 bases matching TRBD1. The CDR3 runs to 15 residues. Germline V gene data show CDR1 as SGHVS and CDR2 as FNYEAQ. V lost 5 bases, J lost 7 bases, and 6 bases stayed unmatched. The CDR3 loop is CASSETGGVNSPLHF. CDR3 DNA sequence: TGTGCCAGCAGCGAAACAGGGGGCGTCAATTCACCCCTCCACTTT.

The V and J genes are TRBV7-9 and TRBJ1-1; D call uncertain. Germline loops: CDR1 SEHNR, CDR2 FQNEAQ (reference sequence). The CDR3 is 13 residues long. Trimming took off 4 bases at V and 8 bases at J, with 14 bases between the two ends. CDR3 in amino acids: CASSSSGRQEAFF. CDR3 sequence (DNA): TGTGCCAGCAGCTCGTCGGGGAGGCAAGAAGCTTTCTTT.

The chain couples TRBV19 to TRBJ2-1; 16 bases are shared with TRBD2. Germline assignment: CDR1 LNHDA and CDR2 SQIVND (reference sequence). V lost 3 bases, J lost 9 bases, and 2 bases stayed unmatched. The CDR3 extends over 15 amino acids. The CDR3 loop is CASSMGLAGGGEQFF. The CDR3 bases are TGTGCCAGTAGTATGGGACTAGCGGGGGGGGGTGAGCAGTTCTTC.

The CDR3 DNA is TGTGCCAGCAGTTATACTAGCGGACCCACAGATACGCAGTATTTT. It is translated as CASSYTSGPTDTQYF. The J gene is TRBJ2-3, the V gene TRBV6-6; TRBD2 matches 8 bases. Germline CDR1 is MNHNY and CDR2 is SVGAGI (reference sequence). The length of the CDR3 is 15 residues. V lost 3 bases and J lost 2; bases outside the gene matches: 4.

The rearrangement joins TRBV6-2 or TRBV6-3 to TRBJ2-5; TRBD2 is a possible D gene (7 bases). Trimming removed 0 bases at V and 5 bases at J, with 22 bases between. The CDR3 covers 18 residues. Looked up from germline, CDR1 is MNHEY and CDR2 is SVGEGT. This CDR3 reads CASSYSTLTRGAAETQYF. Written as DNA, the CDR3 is TGTGCCAGCAGTTACTCTACTCTAACTCGGGGGGCCGCGGAGACCCAGTACTTC.

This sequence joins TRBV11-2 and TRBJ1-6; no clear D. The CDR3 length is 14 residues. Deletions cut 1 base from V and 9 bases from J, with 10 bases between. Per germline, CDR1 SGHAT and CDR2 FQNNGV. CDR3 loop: CASSLVTEGSPLHF. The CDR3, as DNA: TGTGCCAGCAGCTTAGTTACCGAGGGTTCACCCCTCCACTTT.

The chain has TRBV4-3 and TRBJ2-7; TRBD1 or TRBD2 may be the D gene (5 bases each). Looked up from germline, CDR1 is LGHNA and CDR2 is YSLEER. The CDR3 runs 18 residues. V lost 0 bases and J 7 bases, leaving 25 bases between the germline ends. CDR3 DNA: TGCGCCAGCAGCCAAGAACCCCTCAGGGCTGAGTTTCCGGGAGAGCAGTACTTC. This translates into CASSQEPLRAEFPGEQYF.

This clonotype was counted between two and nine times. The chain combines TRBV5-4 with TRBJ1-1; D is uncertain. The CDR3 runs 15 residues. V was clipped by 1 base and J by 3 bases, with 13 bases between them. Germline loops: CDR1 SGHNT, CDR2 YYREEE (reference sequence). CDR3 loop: CASSLMVGVDTEAFF. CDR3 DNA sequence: TGTGCCAGCAGCTTGATGGTGGGAGTCGACACTGAAGCTTTCTTT.

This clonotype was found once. CDR3 in DNA: TGTGCCAGCCAAATAGCCGGGGAGCTGTTTTTT. Protein sequence: CASQIAGELFF. The chain is built from TRBV12-3 or TRBV12-4 and TRBJ2-2, with D uncertain. Deletions cut 8 bases from V and 6 bases from J, with 7 bases between. The CDR3 is made up of 11 amino acids.

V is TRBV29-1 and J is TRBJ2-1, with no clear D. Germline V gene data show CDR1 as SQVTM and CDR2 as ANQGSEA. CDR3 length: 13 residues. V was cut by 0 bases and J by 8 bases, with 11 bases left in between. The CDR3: CSVEDTRDYEQFF. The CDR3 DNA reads TGCAGCGTTGAAGATACACGAGACTATGAGCAGTTCTTC.

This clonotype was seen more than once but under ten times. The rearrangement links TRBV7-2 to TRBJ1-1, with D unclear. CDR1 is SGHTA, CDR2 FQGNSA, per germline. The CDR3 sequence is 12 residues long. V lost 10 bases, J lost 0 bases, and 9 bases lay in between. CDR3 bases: TGTGCCACCGATCAAATGAACACTGAAGCTTTCTTT. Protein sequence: CATDQMNTEAFF.

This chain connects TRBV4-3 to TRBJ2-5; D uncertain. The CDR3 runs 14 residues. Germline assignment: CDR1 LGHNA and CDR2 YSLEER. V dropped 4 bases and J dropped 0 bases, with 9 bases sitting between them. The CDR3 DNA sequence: TGCGCCAGCAGCCCCTATGGGGACCAAGAGACCCAGTACTTC. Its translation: CASSPYGDQETQYF.

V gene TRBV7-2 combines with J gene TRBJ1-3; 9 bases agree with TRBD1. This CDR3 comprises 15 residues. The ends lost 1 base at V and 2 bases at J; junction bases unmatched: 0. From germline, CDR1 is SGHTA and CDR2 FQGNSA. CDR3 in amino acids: CASSLGTGAGNTIYF. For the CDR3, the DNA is TGTGCCAGCAGCTTAGGGACAGGGGCTGGAAACACCATATATTTT.

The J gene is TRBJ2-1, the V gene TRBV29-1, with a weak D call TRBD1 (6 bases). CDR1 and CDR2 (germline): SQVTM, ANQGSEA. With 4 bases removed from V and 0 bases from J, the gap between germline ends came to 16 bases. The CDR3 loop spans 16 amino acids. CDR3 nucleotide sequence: TGCAGCGTTGTGGGACACCAACTGAGCTCCTACAATGAGCAGTTCTTC. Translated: CSVVGHQLSSYNEQFF.

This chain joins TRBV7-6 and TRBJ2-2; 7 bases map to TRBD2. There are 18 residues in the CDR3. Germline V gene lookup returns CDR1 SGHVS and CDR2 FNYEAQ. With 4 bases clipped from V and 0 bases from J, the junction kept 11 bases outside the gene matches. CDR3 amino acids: CASSSAGEGSANTGELFF. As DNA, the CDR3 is TGTGCCAGCAGCTCCGCGGGGGAAGGGTCGGCGAACACCGGGGAGCTGTTTTTT.

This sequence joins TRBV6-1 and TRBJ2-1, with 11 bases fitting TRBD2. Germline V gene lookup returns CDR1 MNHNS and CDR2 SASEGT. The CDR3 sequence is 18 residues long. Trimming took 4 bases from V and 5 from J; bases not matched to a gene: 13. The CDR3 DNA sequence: TGTGCCAGCAGTGGAGTAGCGGGGGGGCCCCCTCCAAACAATGAGCAGTTCTTC. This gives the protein CASSGVAGGPPPNNEQFF.